The 27 T cell receptor beta chains in this list originate from one sample, sequenced in a study of vaccination effects on CD4 cells after COVID-19. After roughly ten days in culture, the CD4+ T cells were isolated. Confirmation by PCR established that the person had SARS-CoV-2 infection between March and December 2020. Every participant took two doses of the BNT162b2 or mRNA-1273 vaccine. No antigens are known for them. Data came from immunoSEQ multiplex PCR; TCRdb stores just in-frame clones and leaves some out. Of roughly 35,000 clones listed, 75% were seen once; the top ten hold under 8.5%. The input for sequencing was CD4+ T cells from PBMCs cultured without peptide, taken after COVID-19 vaccination. All receptors derive from a human donor who had a prior SARS-CoV-2 infection.

This chain links TRBV30 with TRBJ2-7; D is uncertain. Germline CDR1 reads GTSNPN; CDR2 reads SVGIG (reference sequence). The CDR3 consists of 12 residues. The V and J ends lost 0 bases and 4 bases respectively, with 7 bases between them. CDR3 nucleotide sequence: TGTGCCTGGAGTGTGACTTCATACGAGCAGTACTTC. This gives the protein CAWSVTSYEQYF.

This sequence joins TRBV6-5 and TRBJ2-1; TRBD1 matches at 8 bases. The CDR3 loop spans 16 amino acids. Germline loops: CDR1 MNHEY, CDR2 SVGAGI. The V segment lost 2 bases and the J segment 5 bases; nucleotides outside the gene matches: 8. CDR3 sequence reads: CASSYPRTGLDNEQFF. The CDR3 nucleotides are TGTGCCAGCAGTTACCCGAGGACAGGGCTGGACAATGAGCAGTTCTTC.

V gene TRBV3-1 (or the pseudogene TRBV3-2) combines with J gene TRBJ2-3; maybe TRBD1 (5 bases). CDR1 LGHDT and CDR2 YNNKEL come from the germline V gene (reference sequence). This CDR3 is 14 amino acids long. Trimming pared 4 bases from V and 4 bases from J, leaving 12 bases between. CDR3 region: CASSRRQRADTQYF. CDR3 nucleotides: TGTGCCAGCAGCCGGAGACAGCGCGCAGATACGCAGTATTTT.

CDR3 nucleotide sequence: TGTGCCAGCAGCTTAGTAAGCTTGGGGACTAGCGGCCGCTCCTACAATGAGCAGTTCTTC. Its protein product is CASSLVSLGTSGRSYNEQFF. V and J are TRBV7-6 and TRBJ2-1, with TRBD2 matching over 11 bases. The length of the CDR3 is 20 residues. Trimming took 1 base from V and 0 from J; bases not matched to a gene: 11. The germline V gene encodes CDR1 SGHVS and CDR2 FNYEAQ.

This sequence joins TRBV19 and TRBJ1-2; D may be TRBD1 (5 bases). CDR1 and CDR2 from the germline V gene are LNHDA and SQIVND (reference sequence). This CDR3 comprises 13 residues. The germline V and J ends were trimmed by 6 bases and 8 bases, with 16 bases remaining between them. The CDR3 DNA follows: TGTGCCAGTAGGGGCACTGATCGGGACGGCTACACCTTC. Protein product: CASRGTDRDGYTF. Together with reference TRBV19 and TRBJ1-2, the CDR3 gives the full variable domain: DGGITQSPKYLFRKEGQNVTLSCEQNLNHDAMYWYRQDPGQGLRLIYYSQIVNDFQKGDIAEGYSVSREKKESFPLTVTSAQKNPTAFYLCASRGTDRDGYTFGSGTRLTVV.

A few counts support this clone. The rearrangement uses TRBV9 and TRBJ1-1, with TRBD1 matching over 10 bases. The CDR3 is 17 residues long. Germline CDR1 and CDR2: SGDLS and YYNGEE. V lost 0 bases to trimming and J lost 4 bases; unmatched junction nucleotides: 9. The CDR3 loop reads CASSVEDRGLGVTEAFF. The CDR3 coding sequence is TGTGCCAGCAGCGTAGAAGACAGGGGGCTAGGGGTCACTGAAGCTTTCTTT.

A remark on this clone: A read error may produce the germline difference seen at one junction end. The V and J genes are TRBV3-1 (or the pseudogene TRBV3-2) and TRBJ2-3; 7 positions agree with TRBD2. The CDR3 covers 14 residues. The germline V gene encodes CDR1 LGHDT and CDR2 YNNKEL (reference sequence). The CDR3 protein is CASSHGGSRDTQYF. The CDR3 DNA reads TGTGCCAGCAGCCACGGCGGGAGCAGAGATACGCAGTATTTT.

The chain recombines TRBV19 with TRBJ2-1; 7 nucleotides align to TRBD2. Germline CDR1 reads LNHDA; CDR2 reads SQIVND (reference sequence). CDR3 size: 15 residues. The ends lost 6 bases at V and 6 bases at J; junction bases unmatched: 11. The CDR3 loop is CASSWGGSLVNEQFF. The CDR3 nucleotides read TGTGCCAGTAGCTGGGGCGGGAGTCTCGTCAATGAGCAGTTCTTC.

The rearrangement joins TRBV7-9 to TRBJ1-2; no clear D gene. The germline V gene has CDR1 SEHNR and CDR2 FQNEAQ (reference sequence). The CDR3 totals 13 residues. V was cut by 5 bases and J by 4 bases, with 11 bases left in between. CDR3 DNA: TGTGCCAGCAGCCTCGAGGAGGGCTATGGCTACACCTTC. Residues: CASSLEEGYGYTF.

This clone came up once. The J gene is TRBJ2-3, the V gene TRBV10-2; D is unresolved. Looked up from germline, CDR1 is WSHSY and CDR2 is SAAADI. Trimming left V 6 bases short and J 1 base short, with 11 bases between. The length of the CDR3 is 14 residues. CDR3 in DNA: TGCGCCAGCAGCGATCCCGGGCGCACAGATACGCAGTATTTT. Translated, it gives CASSDPGRTDTQYF.

This clone was counted between two and nine times. The rearrangement uses TRBV30 and TRBJ1-6; 9 positions agree with TRBD1. V dropped 0 bases and J dropped 10; count of bases not matched to a gene: 7. CDR1 is GTSNPN and CDR2 is SVGIG in the germline V gene (reference sequence). The CDR3 spans 15 residues. The CDR3 DNA reads as TGTGCCTGGAGTGTACATCCGGGACAGGGATCACCCCTCCACTTT. Amino acids: CAWSVHPGQGSPLHF.

Worth noting for this clone: This specimen includes other DNA sequences encoding the same CDR3. The chain employs TRBV18 and TRBJ2-7; D is unresolved. Germline CDR1 and CDR2: KGHSH and LQKENI. This CDR3 is built from 12 residues. V was trimmed by 3 bases and J by 0 bases, leaving 3 bases between them. The CDR3 DNA follows: TGTGCCAGCTCACCCAGCTCCTACGAGCAGTACTTC. Its protein product is CASSPSSYEQYF.

This chain links TRBV6-6 with TRBJ1-2, with a possible D match to TRBD1 (5 bases). Germline V gene data show CDR1 as MNHNY and CDR2 as SVGAGI (reference sequence). This CDR3 is built from 14 residues. Deletions cut 10 bases from V and 3 bases from J, with 18 bases between. This CDR3 is CATNARGRDYGYTF. In nucleotides, the CDR3 is TGTGCCACCAACGCGAGGGGAAGGGACTATGGCTACACCTTC.

The chain has TRBV18 and TRBJ1-2, with D possibly TRBD1 on 5 matching bases. The CDR3 has 14 amino acids. V was trimmed by 3 bases and J by 2 bases, leaving 10 bases between them. CDR1 and CDR2 from the germline V gene are KGHSH and LQKENI. The CDR3, as DNA: TGTGCCAGCTCACCTATTGCAGGGAACTATGGCTACACCTTC. Translating gives CASSPIAGNYGYTF.

The rearrangement joins TRBV6-6 to TRBJ2-7; maybe TRBD2 (5 bases). This CDR3 has 14 amino acids. Germline V lookup: CDR1 MNHNY, CDR2 SVGAGI (reference sequence). Trimming stripped 0 bases from V and 5 bases from J, with 11 bases between. The CDR3 nucleotides are TGTGCCAGCAGTTACTCGAGTGAGGAGGACGAGCAGTACTTC. Amino acid sequence: CASSYSSEEDEQYF.

The rearrangement joins TRBV7-2 to TRBJ2-7; tentatively, D is TRBD2 (6 bases). This CDR3 comprises 17 residues. Per the germline V gene, CDR1 is SGHTA and CDR2 is FQGNSA. V was shortened by 5 bases and J by 2 bases, with 22 bases between the two germline ends. The CDR3 DNA is TGTGCCAGCAGCCCCGGGGTCGGACTACGAGTCCCCTACGAGCAGTACTTC. It codes for CASSPGVGLRVPYEQYF. Full variable domain (remainder filled in from reference TRBV7-2 and TRBJ2-7): GAGVSQSPSNKVTEKGKDVELRCDPISGHTALYWYRQSLGQGLEFLIYFQGNSAPDKSGLPSDRFSAERTGGSVSTLTIQRTQQEDSAVYLCASSPGVGLRVPYEQYFGPGTRLTVT.

V usage is TRBV29-1 and J usage is TRBJ2-5; D gene uncertain. This CDR3 has 12 residues. V gave up 4 bases and J gave up 1 base, with 7 bases separating them. Germline V gene sequence: CDR1 SQVTM, CDR2 ANQGSEA. CDR3 residues: CSVGQFQETQYF. CDR3 coding DNA: TGCAGCGTTGGCCAGTTCCAAGAGACCCAGTACTTC.

The chain employs TRBV20-1 and TRBJ2-1; TRBD1 might be the D (5 bases). Germline V CDR1 and CDR2: DFQATT, SNEGSKA (reference sequence). With 3 bases removed from V and 1 base from J, the gap between germline ends came to 13 bases. The length of the CDR3 is 15 residues. Here the CDR3 DNA reads TGCAGTGCTAGTGGGGCCCGCGGTTCCTACAATGAGCAGTTCTTC. Encoded protein: CSASGARGSYNEQFF.

The J gene is TRBJ2-7, the V gene TRBV14; 8 nucleotides line up with TRBD2. Trimming at V came to 1 base and at J to 0 bases, leaving 20 bases not matched to a gene. Per the germline V gene, CDR1 is SGHDN and CDR2 is FVKESK. The length of the CDR3 is 21 residues. This CDR3 is CASSQVSFWASGFRSSYEQYF. The CDR3 DNA reads TGTGCCAGCAGCCAAGTGTCGTTTTGGGCTAGCGGGTTCAGGAGCTCCTACGAGCAGTACTTC.

The chain employs TRBV10-3 and TRBJ2-7; D ambiguous. Germline CDR1 ENHRY, CDR2 SYGVKD. The CDR3 extends over 15 amino acids. V was pared by 2 bases and J by 7 bases, with 18 bases between. Here the CDR3 reads CAISEPRRRLGEQYF. The DNA for the CDR3 is TGTGCCATCAGTGAGCCCAGAAGACGGTTGGGAGAGCAGTACTTC.

The V and J genes are TRBV12-5 and TRBJ2-1; 12 bases match TRBD1. CDR3 length equals 16 residues. Germline V gene lookup returns CDR1 LGHNT and CDR2 FRNRAP. V dropped 3 bases and J dropped 7; count of bases not matched to a gene: 7. The DNA of the CDR3 is TGTGCTAGTGGTTTCCCCGGGACAGGGGGCCTAAATGAGCAGTTCTTC. It is translated as CASGFPGTGGLNEQFF.

The genes are TRBV5-1 and TRBJ1-1; D perhaps matches TRBD1 (6 bases). CDR1 and CDR2 from the germline V gene are SGHRS and YFSETQ. The CDR3 has 14 amino acids. The germline V and J ends were trimmed by 5 bases and 4 bases, with 15 bases remaining between them. The CDR3 nucleotides read TGCGCCAGCAGGATCGGGGAGGGGGGCACTGAAGCTTTCTTT. Encoded protein: CASRIGEGGTEAFF.

The V gene is TRBV30, the J gene TRBJ2-7; 8 bases agree with TRBD2. Germline-derived CDR1 and CDR2 are GTSNPN and SVGIG (reference sequence). J lost 2 bases, V lost 2 bases, and 5 bases had no gene match. The CDR3 consists of 14 residues. As DNA, the CDR3 is TGTGCCTGGAGTATGGGACTAGAAACCTACGAGCAGTACTTC. Translating it yields CAWSMGLETYEQYF. Full variable domain (outside the CDR3, taken from reference TRBV30 and TRBJ2-7): SQTIHQWPATLVQPVGSPLSLECTVEGTSNPNLYWYRQAAGRGLQLLFYSVGIGQISSEVPQNLSASRPQDRQFILSSKKLLLSDSGFYLCAWSMGLETYEQYFGPGTRLTVT.

This clone was seen once. The V gene is TRBV9, the J gene TRBJ1-2; maybe TRBD1 (5 bases). The CDR3 sequence is 15 residues long. Germline V gene data show CDR1 as SGDLS and CDR2 as YYNGEE. Trimming stripped 4 bases from V and 8 bases from J, with 21 bases between. CDR3 DNA: TGTGCCAGCAGCTATCACCCGGGACCCAGTGGGGGCTACACCTTC. As protein: CASSYHPGPSGGYTF.

This chain joins TRBV15 and TRBJ1-2; D remains unclear. V was trimmed by 3 bases and J by 0 bases, leaving 20 bases between them. The CDR3 loop spans 18 amino acids. In germline, CDR1 is LNHNV, CDR2 YYDKDF (reference sequence). CDR3 residues: CATSRGGRAEVTNYGYTF. CDR3 DNA: TGTGCCACCAGCAGGGGTGGTCGGGCAGAAGTTACTAACTATGGCTACACCTTC.

The chain couples TRBV28 to TRBJ1-1; the D gene is possibly TRBD1 (5 bases). Per the germline V gene, CDR1 is MDHEN and CDR2 is SYDVKM. The CDR3 extends over 17 amino acids. Trimming removed 4 bases at V and 0 bases at J, with 18 bases between. The CDR3 loop reads CASSSSGGVVMNTEAFF. The CDR3 bases are TGTGCCAGCAGTTCTTCTGGAGGGGTTGTTATGAACACTGAAGCTTTCTTT.

The genes are TRBV18 and TRBJ1-4, with 10 bases matching TRBD1. After removal of 3 bases from V and 5 bases from J, the junction contained 0 bases not matched to a gene. The CDR3 contains 14 residues. Germline CDR1 and CDR2: KGHSH and LQKENI. The CDR3 nucleotides are TGTGCCAGCTCACCGGACAGGGGGAATGAAAAACTGTTTTTT. Amino acid sequence: CASSPDRGNEKLFF.